This T cell receptor beta chain emerged from a study of siplizumab effects on memory and regulatory T cells. The CDR3 sequence is 18 residues long. CDR1 MGHRA and CDR2 YSYEKL come from the germline V gene. Trimming removed 0 bases from V and 5 bases from J; junction bases left unmatched: 12. Broader study findings: It was never confirmed that proliferating Tregs from siplizumab cultures were suppressive. Both greater diversity than memory cells and a major contribution to the alloresponse seemed to characterize naive T cells.

This clone was picked up one time. Its antigen is as yet unknown. Clones were read by immunoSEQ multiplex PCR, and TCRdb kept only the in-frame ones, dropping some. The table lists roughly 93,000 clones, roughly 94% of them singletons. Sequencing was performed on non-Treg CD4+ T cells sorted from blood. The TCR originated in a human donor in good health. The genes are TRBV4-1 and TRBJ2-4, with 8 bases fitting TRBD2. Here the CDR3 reads CASSQDARRAGVENIQYF. CDR3 DNA sequence: TGCGCCAGCAGCCAAGACGCCCGGAGAGCGGGAGTGGAAAACATTCAGTACTTC.